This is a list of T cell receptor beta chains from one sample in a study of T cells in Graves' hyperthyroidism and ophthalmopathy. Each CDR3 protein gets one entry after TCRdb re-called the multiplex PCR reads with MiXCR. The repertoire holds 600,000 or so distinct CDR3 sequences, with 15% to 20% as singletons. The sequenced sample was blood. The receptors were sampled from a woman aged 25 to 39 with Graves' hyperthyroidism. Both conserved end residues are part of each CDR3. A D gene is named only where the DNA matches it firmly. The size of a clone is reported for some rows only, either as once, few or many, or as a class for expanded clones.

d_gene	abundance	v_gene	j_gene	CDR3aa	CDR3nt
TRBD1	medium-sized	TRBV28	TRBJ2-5	CASSSRDRLTQYF	TGTGCCAGCAGTTCACGGGACAGGTTAACCCAGTACTTC
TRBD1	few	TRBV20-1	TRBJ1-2	CSATGQGDGYTF	TGCAGTGCTACGGGACAGGGAGATGGCTACACCTTC
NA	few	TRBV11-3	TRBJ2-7	CAREGSGHEQYF	TGTGCCAGGGAGGGGTCTGGTCACGAGCAGTACTTC
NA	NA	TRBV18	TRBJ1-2	CASSPSARTGSYGYTF	TGTGCCAGCTCACCGTCAGCGAGGACGGGGTCATATGGCTACACCTTC
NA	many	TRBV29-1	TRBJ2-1	CSVATGGWPNEQFF	TGCAGCGTGGCGACAGGAGGTTGGCCCAATGAGCAGTTCTTC
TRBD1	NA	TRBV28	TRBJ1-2	CASSFGTGLRGYTF	TGTGCCAGCAGTTTCGGGACAGGGTTAAGGGGCTACACCTTC
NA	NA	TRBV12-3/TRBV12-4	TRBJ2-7	CASSWTVAHEQYF	TGTGCCAGCAGCTGGACAGTAGCCCACGAGCAGTACTTC
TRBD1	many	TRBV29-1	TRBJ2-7	CSASPTGAAYEQYF	TGCAGCGCAAGCCCGACAGGGGCAGCGTACGAGCAGTACTTC
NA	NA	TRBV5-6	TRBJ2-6	CASSPYLGGANVLTF	TGTGCCAGCAGCCCGTACCTTGGGGGGGCCAACGTCCTGACTTTC
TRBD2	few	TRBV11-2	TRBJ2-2	CASSPTSGYTGELFF	TGTGCCAGCAGCCCAACTAGCGGCTACACCGGGGAGCTGTTTTTT
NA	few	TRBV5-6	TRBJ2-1	CASSPKPLARGPGYNEQFF	TGTGCCAGCAGCCCGAAGCCCCTAGCGCGGGGGCCGGGGTACAATGAGCAGTTCTTC
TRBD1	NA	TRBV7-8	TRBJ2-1	CASMPGQGAYNEQFF	TGTGCCAGCATGCCGGGACAGGGGGCCTACAATGAGCAGTTCTTC
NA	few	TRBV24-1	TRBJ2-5	CATSDFREPETQYF	TGTGCCACCAGTGATTTCAGGGAACCAGAGACCCAGTACTTC
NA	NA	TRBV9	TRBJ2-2	CASSTTSGTGELFF	TGTGCCAGCAGCACCACCTCGGGCACCGGGGAGCTGTTTTTT
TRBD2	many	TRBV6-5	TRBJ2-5	CASSKGTIQETQYF	TGTGCCAGCAGTAAAGGGACTATCCAAGAGACCCAGTACTTC
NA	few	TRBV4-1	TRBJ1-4	CASSQFAGADEKLFF	TGCGCCAGCAGCCAGTTCGCGGGGGCCGATGAAAAACTGTTTTTT
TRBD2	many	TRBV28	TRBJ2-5	CASSQGLASNQETQYF	TGTGCCAGCAGTCAGGGACTAGCGTCAAACCAAGAGACCCAGTACTTC
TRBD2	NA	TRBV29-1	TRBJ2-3	CSVDLGLAGAQDTQYF	TGCAGCGTCGACCTCGGACTAGCGGGAGCTCAGGATACGCAGTATTTT
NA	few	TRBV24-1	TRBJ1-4	CATAAGAGFADEKLFF	TGTGCCACGGCGGCAGGGGCGGGGTTTGCGGATGAAAAACTGTTTTTT
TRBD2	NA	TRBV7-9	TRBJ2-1	CASSLLAGGPEPFF	TGTGCCAGCAGCTTACTAGCGGGAGGGCCGGAACCGTTCTTC
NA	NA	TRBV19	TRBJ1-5	CASSEGYQPQHF	TGTGCCAGTAGTGAGGGGTATCAGCCCCAGCATTTT
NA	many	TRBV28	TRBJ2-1	CASSSPPQGYAFF	TGTGCCAGCAGTTCACCCCCACAGGGATATGCGTTCTTC
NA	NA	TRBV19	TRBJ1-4	CASSTAGANEKLFF	TGTGCCAGTAGTACAGCGGGGGCTAATGAAAAACTGTTTTTT
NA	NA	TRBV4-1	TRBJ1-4	CASSQAGTLGEKLFF	TGCGCCAGCAGCCAAGCCGGGACTCTTGGAGAAAAACTGTTTTTT